The 18 T cell receptor beta chains given below trace back to one sample, sequenced in a study of a mutant IDH1 vaccine in newly diagnosed glioma. Time point in this sample: baseline, week 1 (first vaccination visit). Treatment denoted: pre-vaccination baseline after standard-of-care therapy. The table came from immunoSEQ multiplex PCR; TCRdb's copy has only in-frame clones and leaves some out. The table lists tens of thousands of clones, about four fifths of them singletons, with 7% to 9% in the top ten. The sequencing here drew on PBMCs, taken from a glioma patient treated with radiotherapy, temozolomide or both. These receptors originate from a woman in her forties or fifties with glioma.

In this sample, this clone turned up a few times. The V call is TRBV2, the J call TRBJ1-2, with D perhaps TRBD1 (6 bases). V was trimmed by 5 bases and J by 4 bases, leaving 20 bases between them. This CDR3 spans 16 amino acids. From germline, CDR1 is SNHLY and CDR2 FYNNEI. CDR3 amino acids: CASSLSTGRSGYGYTF. The CDR3, as DNA: TGTGCCAGCAGTTTATCCACAGGGCGTTCGGGCTATGGCTACACCTTC.

As DNA, the CDR3 is TGTGCCAGCAGTTCCCCCGGACAGAGTCGGTACGAGCAGTACTTC. It specifies CASSSPGQSRYEQYF. The genes are TRBV28 and TRBJ2-7; weak D call: TRBD1 (6 bases). CDR3 length: 15 residues. Per the germline V gene, CDR1 is MDHEN and CDR2 is SYDVKM. V lost 4 bases, J lost 4 bases, and 17 bases lay in between.

The rearrangement joins TRBV28 to TRBJ2-2; 8 bases are shared with TRBD2. Germline V gives CDR1 MDHEN, CDR2 SYDVKM. The CDR3 is 14 amino acids. V dropped 8 bases and J dropped 7; count of bases not matched to a gene: 9. The CDR3, as DNA: TGTGCCAGCCAGGCGGGGGGATCAATCGGGGAGCTGTTTTTT. Protein sequence: CASQAGGSIGELFF. The whole variable domain, filled in from reference TRBV28 and TRBJ2-2, reads DVKVTQSSRYLVKRTGEKVFLECVQDMDHENMFWYRQDPGLGLRLIYFSYDVKMKEKGDIPEGYSVSREKKERFSLILESASTNQTSMYLCASQAGGSIGELFFGEGSRLTVL.

The genes are TRBV27 and TRBJ2-7, with D possibly TRBD2 on 5 matching bases. CDR3 length equals 13 residues. Germline V lookup: CDR1 MNHEY, CDR2 SMNVEV (reference sequence). Trimming shortened V by 6 bases and J by 0 bases, and 9 bases separated the two germline ends. CDR3 protein: CASSARDSYEQYF. The CDR3 coding sequence is TGTGCCAGCAGCGCCCGGGACTCCTACGAGCAGTACTTC.

This sequence joins TRBV9 and TRBJ1-2; D not certain. In germline, CDR1 is SGDLS, CDR2 YYNGEE. CDR3 length equals 14 residues. V lost 0 bases and J lost 2, with 8 bases in between. The CDR3 reads CASSVAAENYGYTF. The CDR3 DNA reads as TGTGCCAGCAGCGTAGCGGCAGAAAACTATGGCTACACCTTC.

This sequence joins TRBV5-8 and TRBJ1-2; D remains ambiguous. The CDR3 runs 14 residues. The ends were cut back, 3 bases at V and 4 bases at J, with 13 bases in the middle. In germline, CDR1 is SGHTS, CDR2 YDEGEE. The CDR3 sequence is CASSWREVRYGYTF. The CDR3 DNA reads TGTGCCAGCAGCTGGAGGGAGGTGCGCTATGGCTACACCTTC.

The rearrangement joins TRBV5-4 to TRBJ1-1; D gene uncertain. Germline V gives CDR1 SGHNT, CDR2 YYREEE (reference sequence). V gave up 0 bases and J gave up 1 base, with 16 bases separating them. This CDR3 has 17 residues. The CDR3 DNA reads as TGTGCCAGCAGCTTGGCCCTTAGTGTCGGCCAGAACACTGAAGCTTTCTTT. Protein product: CASSLALSVGQNTEAFF.

The chain links TRBV5-1 to TRBJ2-2, with 7 bases lining up with TRBD2. Germline CDR1 reads SGHRS; CDR2 reads YFSETQ. The length of the CDR3 is 15 residues. V was pared by 4 bases and J by 6 bases, with 9 bases of the junction left unmatched. The CDR3 spells CASSSSRGGAGELFF. CDR3 sequence (DNA): TGCGCCAGCAGCAGTTCTAGGGGAGGGGCCGGGGAGCTGTTTTTT.

This clone was detected a few times. The V call is TRBV5-8, the J call TRBJ2-4; D could derive from TRBD1 or TRBD2 (5 bases each). The V gene's germline CDR1 is SGHTS and CDR2 YDEGEE. The V and J ends lost 5 bases and 0 bases respectively, with 12 bases between them. The CDR3 runs to 15 residues. CDR3: CASREIGTAKNIQYF. The CDR3 DNA sequence: TGTGCCAGCAGAGAGATCGGGACAGCCAAAAACATTCAGTACTTC.

The chain uses TRBV5-1 and TRBJ2-3, with D perhaps assigned TRBD1 or TRBD2 (5 bases each). V was pared by 4 bases and J by 4 bases, with 7 bases between. CDR3 length: 12 amino acids. Per the germline V gene, CDR1 is SGHRS and CDR2 is YFSETQ. Written as DNA, the CDR3 is TGCGCCAGCAGCCGGGGCGCAGATACGCAGTATTTT. It yields the protein CASSRGADTQYF.

The genes are TRBV6-6 and TRBJ1-6, with 9 nucleotides matching TRBD1. This CDR3 has 16 amino acids. The trim removed 4 bases at V and 10 bases at J, leaving 11 bases unmatched. The V gene's germline CDR1 is MNHNY and CDR2 SVGAGI (reference sequence). The CDR3 bases are TGTGCCAGCAGTTCCCCGGGACAGGGCCCAAGGTCACCCCTCCACTTT. Its translation is CASSSPGQGPRSPLHF.

The chain's CDR3 is CASSRDGTGELFF. The CDR3 DNA reads as TGTGCCAGCAGCCGGGACGGCACCGGGGAGCTGTTTTTT. The chain employs TRBV6-4 and TRBJ2-2; perhaps D is TRBD1 or TRBD2 (5 bases each). The CDR3 is made up of 13 amino acids. Trimming stripped 6 bases from V and 4 bases from J, with 9 bases between. The germline V gene has CDR1 MRHNA and CDR2 SNTAGT.

This chain connects TRBV6-1 to TRBJ2-2; 9 positions match TRBD2. V lost 4 bases to trimming and J lost 6 bases; unmatched junction nucleotides: 3. There are 14 residues in the CDR3. Germline lookup yields CDR1 MNHNS and CDR2 SASEGT. CDR3 sequence reads: CASSGRGGSGELFF. The DNA for the CDR3 is TGTGCCAGCAGTGGGCGGGGGGGCTCCGGGGAGCTGTTTTTT.

V and J are TRBV7-9 and TRBJ2-7, with 10 bases lining up with TRBD1. With V trimmed by 7 bases and J by 3 bases, 6 bases remained unmatched. Germline V gives CDR1 SEHNR, CDR2 FQNEAQ (reference sequence). The CDR3 is made up of 14 amino acids. In DNA form, the CDR3 reads TGTGCCAGCACCTCGGACAGGGGGGGCTACGAGCAGTACTTC. Residues: CASTSDRGGYEQYF.

The chain uses TRBV20-1 and TRBJ2-7; D is ambiguous. This CDR3 region has 10 residues. Trimming pared 6 bases from V and 5 bases from J, leaving 8 bases between. CDR1 is DFQATT and CDR2 is SNEGSKA in the germline V gene (reference sequence). CDR3 sequence: CSAYGNEQYF. The CDR3 DNA sequence: TGCAGTGCCTATGGGAACGAGCAGTACTTC.

The V gene is TRBV2, the J gene TRBJ2-5, with 9 bases matching TRBD1. Germline V CDR1 and CDR2: SNHLY, FYNNEI. J lost 4 bases, V lost 3 bases, and 9 bases had no gene match. The CDR3 is made up of 16 amino acids. CDR3 bases: TGTGCCAGCAGTGAGGAATCCGGGACAGGGTCAGAGACCCAGTACTTC. Amino acids: CASSEESGTGSETQYF. Filled out from reference TRBV2 and TRBJ2-5, the complete variable domain reads EPEVTQTPSHQVTQMGQEVILRCVPISNHLYFYWYRQILGQKVEFLVSFYNNEISEKSEIFDDQFSVERPDGSNFTLKIRSTKLEDSAMYFCASSEESGTGSETQYFGPGTRLLVL.

The gene calls are TRBV18 and TRBJ1-4; TRBD1 is a possible D gene (6 bases). This CDR3 spans 14 amino acids. Deletions cut 4 bases from V and 4 bases from J, with 10 bases between. CDR1 and CDR2 from the germline V gene are KGHSH and LQKENI. This CDR3 reads CASSQTGFNEKLFF. In nucleotides, the CDR3 is TGTGCCAGCTCACAGACAGGTTTTAATGAAAAACTGTTTTTT. The variable domain in full, with the rest retrieved from reference TRBV18 and TRBJ1-4, is NAGVMQNPRHLVRRRGQEARLRCSPMKGHSHVYWYRQLPEEGLKFMVYLQKENIIDESGMPKERFSAEFPKEGPSILRIQQVVRGDSAAYFCASSQTGFNEKLFFGSGTQLSVL.

The chain recombines TRBV2 with TRBJ1-6, with D possibly TRBD1 on 5 matching bases. The germline gives CDR1 SNHLY, CDR2 FYNNEI. The V end was cut by 1 base, the J end by 8 bases, with 9 bases between. This CDR3 is 14 amino acids long. The CDR3 DNA is TGTGCCAGCAGTGAAGGCAGGGCCGATTCACCCCTCCACTTT. Its translation: CASSEGRADSPLHF.